The present entry profiles one T cell receptor beta chain with its context. This clone's antigen is unknown. Within one base of it there is no much larger clone, and no base qualities were kept. This specimen comes from a study of Tregs in tolerant kidney transplant recipients (dated by TCRdb to about 2019). For the study in its entirety: TCRbeta sequencing was used in the study to identify donor-specific regulatory T cells before combined kidney and bone marrow transplantation, and the identified cells were then tracked after transplant. Several methods of expanding Tregs specific for an allogeneic donor were compared by TCRbeta repertoire sequencing in a few healthy controls. Paper-wide results and their limitations: The study was limited by small patient numbers, and the findings need validation in larger populations and under other immunosuppression protocols. Expanding Tregs with activated donor B cells appeared to identify the most biologically relevant and donor-specific TCRbeta repertoire. Although technical replication error seemed to be minimal, the question of biological reproducibility was not addressed directly.

Thawed PBMCs were FACS-sorted into unstimulated Tregs (CD4+CD25+CD127-), CD4+ non-Tregs (CD4+CD25-), CD4 cells and CD8 cells. Blood from healthy controls was obtained either as purchased buffy coats or from healthy volunteers. Healthy control blood was separated into PBMCs by Ficoll density gradient and cryopreserved, and patient PBMCs were collected both before and after transplant. CDR1 is given as SGHTA and CDR2 as FQGTGA, both from the germline V gene. The CDR3 runs 17 residues from the cysteine to the phenylalanine. The CDR3 DNA has 51 bases and is translated from base 1. V lost 1 base and J lost 3 bases, and the count of bases not matched to a germline gene is 12. For TCRbeta CDR3 sequencing, genomic DNA was extracted from sorted cells using the QIAGEN DNeasy Blood and Tissue Kit. High-throughput TCRbeta CDR3 sequencing, which included PCR amplification with bias correction and internal controls, was done commercially through immunoSEQ. As for the authors' bioinformatics: A unique productive TCRbeta sequence was defined by the CDR3 nucleotide sequence when primers matched, and otherwise by the CDR3 amino acid sequence together with the Vbeta and Jbeta genes. To correct sorting error, sequences shared between sorted populations at a frequency ratio of 2:1 or less were removed; the rest were assigned to the higher population. Donor-reactive sequences were defined as at least 5-fold expanded in CFSE-low cells versus unstimulated cells, with frequency of at least 0.01% in CFSE-low cells. Repertoire divergence was quantified by Jensen-Shannon divergence using the top 100 TCRbeta sequences ranked by frequency. For samples with multiple sequencing runs, sorting error was corrected in each run separately before the runs were combined. The immuneACCESS repertoire file appears here via TCRdb, limited to in-frame rearrangements. These files lack a portion of the clones; in checked studies, under half of the deficit traces to unresolved V genes, and the cause of the others is not known. D and trimming were read from the DNA, whereas the V and J calls and clone size are those reported in that table. The sample table records over 50,000 clones; approximately 82% of these occur just once. Under 6.5% of the sample is in the top ten clones.

Recombination linked TRBV7-3 to TRBJ2-7, with 7 central nucleotides matching TRBD1. The clonotype originates from a human donor in good health. Sample: CD4+ T cells from blood. The nucleotide sequence is TGTGCCAGCAGCTTAAGTGGACAGGCATCGCCCGTCTACGAGCAGTACTTC. It is translated as CASSLSGQASPVYEQYF. Where the CDR3 stops, the reference TRBV7-3 and TRBJ2-7 genes take over; the full variable domain is GAGVSQTPSNKVTEKGKYVELRCDPISGHTALYWYRQSLGQGPEFLIYFQGTGAADDSGLPNDRFFAVRPEGSVSTLKIQRTERGDSAVYLCASSLSGQASPVYEQYFGPGTRLTVT.